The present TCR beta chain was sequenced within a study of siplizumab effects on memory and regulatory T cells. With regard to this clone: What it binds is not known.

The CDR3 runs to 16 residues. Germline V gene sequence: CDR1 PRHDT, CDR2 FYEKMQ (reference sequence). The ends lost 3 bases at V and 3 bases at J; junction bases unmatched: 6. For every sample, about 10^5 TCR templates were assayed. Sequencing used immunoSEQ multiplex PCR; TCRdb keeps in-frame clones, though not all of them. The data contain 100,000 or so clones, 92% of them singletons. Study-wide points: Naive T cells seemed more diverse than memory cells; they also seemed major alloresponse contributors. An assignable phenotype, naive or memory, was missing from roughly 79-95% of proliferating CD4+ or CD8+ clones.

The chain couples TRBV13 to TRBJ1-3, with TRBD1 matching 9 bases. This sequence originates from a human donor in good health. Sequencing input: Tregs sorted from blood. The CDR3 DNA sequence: TGTGCCAGCAGCTTCGCGGGACAGGGACGTGGAAACACCATATATTTT. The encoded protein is CASSFAGQGRGNTIYF.